The 14 T cell receptor beta chains given below trace back to one sample, sequenced in a study of human T cells and chemical hapten exposure. TCRdb itself ran the RACE reads through MiXCR, one entry per CDR3 protein. The sample contains some 99,000 distinct CDR3 sequences, 9.2% of which appear only once. Time point denoted: patch test 2, 6 weeks after DPC sensitization. Sample treatment: therapeutic diphenylcyclopropenone sensitization with weekly scalp DPC. The specimen was whole blood, collected in connection with sensitization to the hapten diphenylcyclopropenone (DPC). The receptors here all came from a woman between 35 and 50 years old with alopecia areata. Some clones in this sample may be carry-over from other donors' samples.

At least ten counts were recorded for this clonotype. V is TRBV4-1 and J is TRBJ2-7; TRBD1 aligns across 10 bases. The CDR3 spans 15 residues. CDR1 and CDR2 from the germline V gene are MGHRA and YSYEKL. The V and J ends lost 2 bases and 5 bases, in that order; junction bases with no gene match: 6. DNA of the CDR3: TGCGCCAGCAGCCAACTAGGGACAGGGGCCGACGAGCAGTACTTC. This codes for CASSQLGTGADEQYF.

This clonotype has ten or more counts. The J gene is TRBJ2-3, the V gene TRBV10-3; 10 positions agree with TRBD2. V shed 10 bases and J 2 bases; nucleotides not matched to a gene: 12. The CDR3 spans 16 residues. Germline V gives CDR1 ENHRY, CDR2 SYGVKD. CDR3: CANSKGLAATTDTQYF. CDR3 nucleotide sequence: TGTGCCAACTCCAAAGGACTAGCGGCTACCACAGATACGCAGTATTTT.

For this clonotype: The junction shows a germline mismatch at one end, possibly a read error. The V call is TRBV30, the J call TRBJ1-2; D gene unclear. Germline V lookup: CDR1 GTSNPN, CDR2 SVGIG (reference sequence). This CDR3 comprises 12 residues. The CDR3 reads CAWSQGEYGNTF. In DNA, the CDR3 is TGTGCCTGGAGTCAAGGAGAATATGGCAACACCTTC.

This clonotype showed up many times. The J gene is TRBJ1-2, the V gene TRBV12-3 or TRBV12-4; D may be TRBD1 (5 bases). Trimming took 3 bases from V and 0 from J, leaving 8 bases between them. The CDR3 runs 14 residues. The CDR3 protein is CASSLGLPNYGYTF. The DNA of the CDR3 is TGTGCCAGCAGTTTGGGGCTTCCTAACTATGGCTACACCTTC.

In this sample, this clonotype turned up many times. The rearrangement links TRBV6-5 to TRBJ1-1; D not certain. CDR1 MNHEY and CDR2 SVGAGI come from the germline V gene. The CDR3 contains 16 residues. Trimming removed 6 bases from V and 0 bases from J, with 17 bases in between. The CDR3, as DNA: TGTGCCAGCAGACCAGATAGATCGGTGATGAACACTGAAGCTTTCTTT. The encoded protein is CASRPDRSVMNTEAFF.

This chain's CDR3 is CASRQTSGGANEQFF. DNA for the CDR3: TGCGCCAGCAGACAGACTAGCGGGGGGGCCAATGAGCAGTTCTTC. V gene TRBV4-3 combines with J gene TRBJ2-1; TRBD2 matches at 14 bases. CDR1 LGHNA and CDR2 YSLEER come from the germline V gene. The CDR3 is 15 residues long. The trim removed 6 bases at V and 6 bases at J, leaving 4 bases unmatched.

This clonotype was picked up many times. The chain couples TRBV10-3 to TRBJ1-5, with 7 bases identical to TRBD1. CDR1 and CDR2 from the germline V gene are ENHRY and SYGVKD. Trimming cost V 3 bases and J 7 bases; bases outside gene matches: 6. There are 14 residues in the CDR3. The chain's CDR3 is CAISDKGAGQPQHF. The CDR3 DNA sequence: TGTGCCATCAGTGACAAGGGGGCCGGGCAGCCCCAGCATTTT.

This clonotype occurred many times. V is TRBV12-3 or TRBV12-4 and J is TRBJ1-6; 8 bases are a match to TRBD1. Trimming removed 3 bases from V and 6 bases from J; junction bases left unmatched: 1. This CDR3 spans 14 amino acids. As DNA, the CDR3 is TGTGCCAGCAGTTTTGGACAGGGTAATTCACCCCTCCACTTT. Its translation is CASSFGQGNSPLHF.

This clonotype was picked up many times. The V call is TRBV23-1, the J call TRBJ2-7; D unclear. TRBV23-1 is an ORF, and what it does is uncertain. Trimming removed 0 bases at V and 3 bases at J, with 0 bases between. This CDR3 is built from 11 residues. The CDR3 reads CASSQSYEQYF. The DNA of the CDR3 is TGCGCCAGCAGTCAATCCTACGAGCAGTACTTC.

The CDR3 spells CASSHSDKTNTEAFF. In nucleotides, the CDR3 is TGTGCCAGCAGTCATTCGGACAAGACGAACACTGAAGCTTTCTTT. This chain connects TRBV6-5 to TRBJ1-1; D is possibly TRBD1 (5 bases). Germline loops: CDR1 MNHEY, CDR2 SVGAGI. Trimming took 5 bases from V and 1 from J, leaving 14 bases between them. This CDR3 has 15 residues.

The V gene is TRBV5-1, the J gene TRBJ2-3; TRBD1 aligns across 8 bases. Germline CDR1 and CDR2: SGHRS and YFSETQ. The CDR3 has 16 residues. J gave up 4 bases and V 4 bases, and 11 bases lay outside the gene matches. This chain's CDR3 is CASSPGDRWFADTQYF. In nucleotides, the CDR3 is TGCGCCAGCAGCCCGGGGGACAGGTGGTTCGCAGATACGCAGTATTTT.

In this sample, this clonotype turned up many times. This sequence joins TRBV20-1 and TRBJ2-1; possible D gene TRBD2, 7 bases. Germline CDR1 is DFQATT and CDR2 is SNEGSKA (reference sequence). The CDR3 is 15 residues long. V lost 0 bases and J lost 5, with 14 bases in between. The CDR3 DNA follows: TGCAGTGCTAGAGAGGTGGGGGGGCGTCACAATGAGCAGTTCTTC. This encodes CSAREVGGRHNEQFF.

The chain is built from TRBV27 and TRBJ1-5, with D perhaps matching TRBD1 (5 bases). From germline, CDR1 is MNHEY and CDR2 SMNVEV (reference sequence). Trimming removed 6 bases at V and 9 bases at J, with 21 bases between. This CDR3 comprises 15 residues. The CDR3 DNA sequence: TGTGCCAGCAGCTTAAGGGGTCAAGGGTTCTGGCCCCAGCATTTT. This encodes CASSLRGQGFWPQHF.

This rearrangement joins TRBV29-1 to TRBJ1-4; a possible D gene is TRBD1 (5 bases). Per germline, CDR1 SQVTM and CDR2 ANQGSEA. The V end was cut by 7 bases, the J end by 2 bases, with 11 bases between. The CDR3 is made up of 13 amino acids. The CDR3 coding sequence is TGCAGCGGCCAGGGAGGGACTAATGAAAAACTGTTTTTT. Translated: CSGQGGTNEKLFF.